Reported below is one TCR beta chain. Its specificity is unknown. The data are from a study of a mutant IDH1 vaccine in newly diagnosed glioma. About the research overall: Former treatment meant radiotherapy, temozolomide, or both; the majority had gotten both. General study findings and limits: The study observed vaccine-induced immune responses in roughly 93% of patients.

CDR3 size: 17 residues. With 3 bases removed from V and 0 bases from J, the gap between germline ends came to 12 bases. CDR1 is SNHLY and CDR2 is FYNNEI in the germline V gene. TCRdb's table, derived via immunoSEQ multiplex PCR, lists solely in-frame clones and lacks some. The top ten clones hold 4.9% of a sample with under 60,000 clones, 76% of them seen once. The time point: week 47, end of study. Doses consisted of 300 ug of mutant IDH1 20-mer peptide each, paired with topical imiquimod. This sequence originates from a middle-aged woman with glioma. Some clones in this sample may be carry-over from other donors' samples. The source material was PBMCs, sampled from a glioma patient whose treatment included an IDH1 peptide vaccine. The rearrangement links TRBV2 to TRBJ2-6; D remains unclear. The CDR3 bases are TGTGCCAGCAGTGATTTGTCCTCCCTCTCTGGGGCCAACGTCCTGACTTTC. It yields the protein CASSDLSSLSGANVLTF.